This note documents a single T cell receptor (beta chain) sequence. The target antigen is unknown. The sample contains more than one DNA sequence encoding this CDR3. V trimming: 0 bases; J trimming: 2 bases; junction bases outside the gene matches: 1. The CDR3 consists of 15 residues. From germline, CDR1 is MNHNS and CDR2 SASEGT. This entry comes from a study of cytomegalovirus exposure and HLA in healthy donors. Study-level findings and limits: Both high specificity and high sensitivity reportedly marked the classifier's diagnosis of cytomegalovirus status.

PCR amplification relied on 60 Vbeta primers (plus 13 Jbeta primers). Sequencing was performed with immunoSEQ multiplex PCR; in TCRdb, only in-frame clones are kept and a portion is missing. The profile shows approximately 160,000 clones, roughly four fifths of them singletons. The TCR sequence derives from a woman aged 18-30 years in good health and CMV-seronegative. Sequenced material: PBMCs. The chain links TRBV6-1 to TRBJ1-2; 9 nucleotides line up with TRBD1. For the CDR3, the DNA is TGTGCCAGCAGTGAAGCAGGACAGGGGAACTATGGCTACACCTTC. This sequence encodes CASSEAGQGNYGYTF.